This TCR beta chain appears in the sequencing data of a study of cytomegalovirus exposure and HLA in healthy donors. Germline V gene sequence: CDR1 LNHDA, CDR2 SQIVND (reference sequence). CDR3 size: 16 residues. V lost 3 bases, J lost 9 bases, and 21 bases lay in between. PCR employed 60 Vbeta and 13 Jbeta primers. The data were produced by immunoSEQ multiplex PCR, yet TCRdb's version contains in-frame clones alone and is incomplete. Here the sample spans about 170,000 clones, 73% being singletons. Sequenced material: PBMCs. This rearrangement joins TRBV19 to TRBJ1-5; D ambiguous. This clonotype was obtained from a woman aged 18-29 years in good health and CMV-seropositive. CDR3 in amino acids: CASSIEGGLLVRPQHF. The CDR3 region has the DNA TGTGCCAGTAGTATTGAAGGAGGCCTACTAGTGCGGCCCCAGCATTTT.